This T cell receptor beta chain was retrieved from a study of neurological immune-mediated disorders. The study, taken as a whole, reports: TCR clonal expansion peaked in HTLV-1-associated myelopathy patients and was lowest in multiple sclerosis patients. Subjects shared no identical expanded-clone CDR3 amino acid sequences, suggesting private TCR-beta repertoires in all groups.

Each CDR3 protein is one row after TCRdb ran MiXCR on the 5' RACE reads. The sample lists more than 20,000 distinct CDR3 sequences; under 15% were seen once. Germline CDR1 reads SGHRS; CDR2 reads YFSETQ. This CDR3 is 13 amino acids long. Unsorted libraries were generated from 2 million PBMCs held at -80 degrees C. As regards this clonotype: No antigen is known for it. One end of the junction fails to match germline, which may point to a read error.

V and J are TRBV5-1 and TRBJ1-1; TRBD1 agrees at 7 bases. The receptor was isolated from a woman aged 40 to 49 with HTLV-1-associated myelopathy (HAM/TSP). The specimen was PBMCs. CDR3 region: CTSSSGTENEAFF. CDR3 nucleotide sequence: TGCACCAGCAGCTCTGGGACAGAAAATGAAGCTTTCTTT.